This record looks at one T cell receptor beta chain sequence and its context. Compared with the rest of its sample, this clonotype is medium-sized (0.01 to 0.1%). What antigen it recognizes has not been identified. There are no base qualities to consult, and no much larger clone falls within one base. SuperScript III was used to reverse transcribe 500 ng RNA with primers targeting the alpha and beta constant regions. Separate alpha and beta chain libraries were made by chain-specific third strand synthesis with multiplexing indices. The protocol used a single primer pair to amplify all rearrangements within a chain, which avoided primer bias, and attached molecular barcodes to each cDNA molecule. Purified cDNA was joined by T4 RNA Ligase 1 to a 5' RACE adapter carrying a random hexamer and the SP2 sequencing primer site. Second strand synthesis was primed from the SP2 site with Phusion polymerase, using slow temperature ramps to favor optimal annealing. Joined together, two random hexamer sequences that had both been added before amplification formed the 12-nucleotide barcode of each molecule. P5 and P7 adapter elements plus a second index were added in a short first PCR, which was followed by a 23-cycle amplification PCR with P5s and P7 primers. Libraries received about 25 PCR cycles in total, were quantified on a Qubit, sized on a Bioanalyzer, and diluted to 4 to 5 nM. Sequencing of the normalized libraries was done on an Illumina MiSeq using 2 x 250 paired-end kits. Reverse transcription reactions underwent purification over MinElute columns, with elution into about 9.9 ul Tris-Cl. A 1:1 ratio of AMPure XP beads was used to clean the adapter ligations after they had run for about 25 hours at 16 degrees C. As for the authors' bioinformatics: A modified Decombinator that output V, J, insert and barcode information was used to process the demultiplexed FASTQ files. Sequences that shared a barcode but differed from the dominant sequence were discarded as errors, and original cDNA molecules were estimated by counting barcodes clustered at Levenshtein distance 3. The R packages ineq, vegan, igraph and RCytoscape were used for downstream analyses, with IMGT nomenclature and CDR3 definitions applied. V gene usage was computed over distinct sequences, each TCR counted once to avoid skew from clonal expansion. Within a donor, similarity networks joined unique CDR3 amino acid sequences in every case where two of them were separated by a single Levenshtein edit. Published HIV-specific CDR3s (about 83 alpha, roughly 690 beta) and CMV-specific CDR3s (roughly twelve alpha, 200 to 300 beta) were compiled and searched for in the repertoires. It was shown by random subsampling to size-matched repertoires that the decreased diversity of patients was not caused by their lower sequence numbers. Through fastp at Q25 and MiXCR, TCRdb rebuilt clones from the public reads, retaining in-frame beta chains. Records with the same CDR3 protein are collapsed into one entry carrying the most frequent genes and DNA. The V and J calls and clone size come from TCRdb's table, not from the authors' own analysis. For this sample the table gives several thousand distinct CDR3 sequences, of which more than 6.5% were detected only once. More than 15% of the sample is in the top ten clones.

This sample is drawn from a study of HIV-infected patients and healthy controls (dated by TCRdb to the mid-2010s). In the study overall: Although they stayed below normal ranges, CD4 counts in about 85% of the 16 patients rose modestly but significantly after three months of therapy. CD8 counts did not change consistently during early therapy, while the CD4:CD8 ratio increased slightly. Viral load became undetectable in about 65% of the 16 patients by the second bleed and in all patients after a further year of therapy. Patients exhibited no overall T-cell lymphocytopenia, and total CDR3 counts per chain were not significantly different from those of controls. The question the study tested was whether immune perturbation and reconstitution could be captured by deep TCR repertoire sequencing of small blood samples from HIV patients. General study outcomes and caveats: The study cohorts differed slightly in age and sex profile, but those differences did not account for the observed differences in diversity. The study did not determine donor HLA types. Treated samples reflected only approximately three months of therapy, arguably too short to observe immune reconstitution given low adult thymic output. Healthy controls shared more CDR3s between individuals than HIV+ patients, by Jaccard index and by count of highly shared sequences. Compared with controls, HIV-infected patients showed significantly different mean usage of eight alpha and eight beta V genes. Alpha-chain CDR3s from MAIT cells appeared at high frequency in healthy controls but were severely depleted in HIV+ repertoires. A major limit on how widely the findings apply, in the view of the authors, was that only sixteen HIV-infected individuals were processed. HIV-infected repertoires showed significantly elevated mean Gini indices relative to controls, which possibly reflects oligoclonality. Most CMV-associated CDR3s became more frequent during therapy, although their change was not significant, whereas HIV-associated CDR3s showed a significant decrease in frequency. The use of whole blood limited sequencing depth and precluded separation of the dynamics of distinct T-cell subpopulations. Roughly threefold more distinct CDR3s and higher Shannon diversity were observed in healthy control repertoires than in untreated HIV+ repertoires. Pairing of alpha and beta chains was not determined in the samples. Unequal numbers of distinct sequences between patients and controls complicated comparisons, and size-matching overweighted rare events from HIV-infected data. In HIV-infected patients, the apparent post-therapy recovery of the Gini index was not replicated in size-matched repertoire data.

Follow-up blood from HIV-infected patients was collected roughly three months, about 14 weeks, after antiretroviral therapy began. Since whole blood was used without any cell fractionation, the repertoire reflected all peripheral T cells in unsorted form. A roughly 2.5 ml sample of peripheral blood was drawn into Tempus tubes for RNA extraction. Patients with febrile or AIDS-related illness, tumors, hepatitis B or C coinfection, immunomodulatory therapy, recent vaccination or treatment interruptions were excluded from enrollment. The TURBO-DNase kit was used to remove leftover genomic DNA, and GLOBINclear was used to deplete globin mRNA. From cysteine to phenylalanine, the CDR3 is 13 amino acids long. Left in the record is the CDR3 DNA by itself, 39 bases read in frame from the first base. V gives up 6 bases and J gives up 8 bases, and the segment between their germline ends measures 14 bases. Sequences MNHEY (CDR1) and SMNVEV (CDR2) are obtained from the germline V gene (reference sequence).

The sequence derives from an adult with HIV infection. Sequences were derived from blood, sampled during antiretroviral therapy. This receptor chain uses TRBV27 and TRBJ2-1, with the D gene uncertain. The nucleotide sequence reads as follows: TGTGCCAGCAGCATCAACAGAAATCATGAGCAGTTCTTC. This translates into CASSINRNHEQFF.